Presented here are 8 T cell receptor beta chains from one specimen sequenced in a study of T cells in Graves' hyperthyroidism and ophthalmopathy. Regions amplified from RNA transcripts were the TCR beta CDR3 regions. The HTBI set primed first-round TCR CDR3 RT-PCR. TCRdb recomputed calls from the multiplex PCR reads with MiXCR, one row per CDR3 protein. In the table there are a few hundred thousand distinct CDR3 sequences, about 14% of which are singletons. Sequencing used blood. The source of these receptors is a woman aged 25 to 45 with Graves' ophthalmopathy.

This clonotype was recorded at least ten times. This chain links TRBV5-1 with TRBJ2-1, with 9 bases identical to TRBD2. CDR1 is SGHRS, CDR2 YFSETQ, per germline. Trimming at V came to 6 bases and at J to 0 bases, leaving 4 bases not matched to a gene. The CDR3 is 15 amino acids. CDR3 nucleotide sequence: TGCGCCAGCACTCTAGCGGGGAGCTCCTACAATGAGCAGTTCTTC. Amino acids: CASTLAGSSYNEQFF. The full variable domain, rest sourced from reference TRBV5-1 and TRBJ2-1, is KAGVTQTPRYLIKTRGQQVTLSCSPISGHRSVSWYQQTPGQGLQFLFEYFSETQRNKGNFPGRFSGRQFSNSRSEMNVSTLELGDSALYLCASTLAGSSYNEQFFGPGTRLTVL.

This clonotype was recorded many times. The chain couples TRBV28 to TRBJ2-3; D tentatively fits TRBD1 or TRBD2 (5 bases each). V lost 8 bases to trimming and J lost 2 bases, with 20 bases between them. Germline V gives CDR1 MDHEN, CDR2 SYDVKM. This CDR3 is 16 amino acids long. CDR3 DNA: TGTGCCAGCTGTTCCCCGGGCCGAGGGGCCACAGATACGCAGTATTTT. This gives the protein CASCSPGRGATDTQYF.

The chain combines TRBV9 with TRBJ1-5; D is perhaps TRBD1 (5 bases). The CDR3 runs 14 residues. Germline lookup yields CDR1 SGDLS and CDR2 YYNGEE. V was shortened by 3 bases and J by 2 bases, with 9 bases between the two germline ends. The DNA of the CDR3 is TGTGCCAGCAGCGGGTGGGGGGGCAATCAGCCCCAGCATTTT. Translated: CASSGWGGNQPQHF. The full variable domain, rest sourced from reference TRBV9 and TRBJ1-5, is DSGVTQTPKHLITATGQRVTLRCSPRSGDLSVYWYQQSLDQGLQFLIQYYNGEERAKGNILERFSAQQFPDLHSELNLSSLELGDSALYFCASSGWGGNQPQHFGDGTRLSIL.

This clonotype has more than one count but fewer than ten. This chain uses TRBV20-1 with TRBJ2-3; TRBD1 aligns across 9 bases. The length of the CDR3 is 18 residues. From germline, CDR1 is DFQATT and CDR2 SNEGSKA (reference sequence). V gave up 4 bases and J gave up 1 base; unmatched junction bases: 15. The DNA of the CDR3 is TGCAGTGCTACTGCCGGGACGGACAGGGGAGGTGGCACAGATACGCAGTATTTT. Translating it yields CSATAGTDRGGGTDTQYF.

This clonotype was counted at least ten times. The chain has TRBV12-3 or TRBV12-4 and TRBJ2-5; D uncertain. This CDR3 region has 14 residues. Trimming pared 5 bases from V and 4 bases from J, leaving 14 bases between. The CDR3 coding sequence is TGTGCCAGCAGTAACCGGGCCCGGAGAGAGACCCAGTACTTC. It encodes CASSNRARRETQYF.

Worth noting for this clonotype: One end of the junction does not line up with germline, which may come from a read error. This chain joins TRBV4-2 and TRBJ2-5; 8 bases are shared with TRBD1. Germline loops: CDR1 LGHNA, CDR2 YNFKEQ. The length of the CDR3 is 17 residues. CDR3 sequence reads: CASSQDGTGHGQKTQYF. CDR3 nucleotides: TGTGCCAGCAGCCAAGATGGGACAGGACATGGCCAAAAGACCCAGTACTTC.

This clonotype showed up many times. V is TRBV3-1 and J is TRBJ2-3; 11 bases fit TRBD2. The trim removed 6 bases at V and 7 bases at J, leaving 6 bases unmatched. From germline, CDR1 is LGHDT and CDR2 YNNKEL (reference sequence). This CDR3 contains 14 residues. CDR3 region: CASRSSGGSNTQYF. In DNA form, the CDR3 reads TGTGCCAGCAGGTCTAGCGGGGGGTCGAATACGCAGTATTTT.

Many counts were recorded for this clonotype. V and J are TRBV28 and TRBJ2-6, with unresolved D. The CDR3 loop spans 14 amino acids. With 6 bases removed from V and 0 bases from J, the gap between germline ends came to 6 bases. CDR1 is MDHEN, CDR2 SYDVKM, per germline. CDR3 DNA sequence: TGTGCCAGCAGACAGCTCTCTGGGGCCAACGTCCTGACTTTC. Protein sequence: CASRQLSGANVLTF.